The 21 T cell receptor beta chains presented below share a single source sample, sequenced in a study of CD8 T cells in Susac syndrome (dated by TCRdb to about 2019). Library preparation was by the immunoSEQ multiplex PCR assay. RNA was extracted using the RNeasy kit, and roughly 0.5 to 1 microgram was reverse transcribed with random hexamers. The raw public reads went through TCRdb reprocessing: fastp at Q25, MiXCR clone calling, in-frame beta chains kept. Rows with one shared CDR3 protein collapse into an entry with the most common genes and DNA. A total of hundreds of thousands of distinct CDR3 sequences appear in this sample, roughly 85% of them only once. The ten largest clones add up to approximately 0.12% of the sample. The material sequenced was CD8+ T cells from PBMCs. These receptors all stem from a human donor with multiple sclerosis.

This clonotype was recorded only once. The chain is built from TRBV14 and TRBJ2-1; 9 bases fit TRBD1. The CDR3 spans 15 residues. The germline V gene has CDR1 SGHDN and CDR2 FVKESK. Trimming took 2 bases from V and 3 from J; bases not matched to a gene: 2. The DNA of the CDR3 is TGTGCCAGCAGCCAATGGGACAGGGTCTACAATGAGCAGTTCTTC. Its protein product is CASSQWDRVYNEQFF.

The chain recombines TRBV5-1 with TRBJ1-1; TRBD1 might be the D (6 bases). Trimming removed 9 bases at V and 4 bases at J, with 13 bases between. From germline, CDR1 is SGHRS and CDR2 YFSETQ. This CDR3 is built from 12 residues. The CDR3 bases are TGCGCCATCTTAGGGGGTATCACTGAAGCTTTCTTT. Translating gives CAILGGITEAFF.

The chain recombines TRBV14 with TRBJ2-1, with 7 nucleotides matching TRBD2. V lost 1 base, J lost 2 bases, and 14 bases stayed unmatched. Germline V CDR1 and CDR2: SGHDN, FVKESK. CDR3 length equals 19 residues. The CDR3 DNA reads TGTGCCAGCAGCCAAGTCATTCCTAGCGGAATTACCACCTACAATGAGCAGTTCTTC. Translation: CASSQVIPSGITTYNEQFF.

The CDR3 sequence: CASSSISGGTDTQYF. CDR3 bases: TGTGCCAGCAGTTCAATTAGCGGGGGCACAGATACGCAGTATTTT. This rearrangement joins TRBV6-4 to TRBJ2-3, with 8 bases lining up with TRBD2. CDR3 length equals 15 residues. V trimming: 5 bases; J trimming: 1 base; junction bases outside the gene matches: 5. Germline loops: CDR1 MRHNA, CDR2 SNTAGT.

V usage is TRBV10-3 and J usage is TRBJ2-1, with 8 nucleotides matching TRBD2. The CDR3 covers 16 residues. In germline, CDR1 is ENHRY, CDR2 SYGVKD. With 4 bases clipped from V and 2 bases from J, the junction kept 7 bases outside the gene matches. In nucleotides, the CDR3 is TGTGCCATCAGTGGGACTAGCCGCTCGGCCTACAATGAGCAGTTCTTC. This sequence encodes CAISGTSRSAYNEQFF.

The chain combines TRBV4-2 with TRBJ2-3, with 8 bases that match TRBD2. Germline assignment: CDR1 LGHNA and CDR2 YNFKEQ. V was clipped by 6 bases and J by 3 bases; unmatched bases: 8. The CDR3 runs 15 residues. The chain's CDR3 is CASSPSGSPTDTQYF. The CDR3 nucleotides are TGTGCCAGCAGTCCAAGCGGGAGCCCTACAGATACGCAGTATTTT.

In this sample, this clonotype turned up once. The chain uses TRBV2 and TRBJ1-5, with D possibly TRBD1 on 6 matching bases. CDR3 length: 17 amino acids. Germline loops: CDR1 SNHLY, CDR2 FYNNEI. V shed 6 bases and J shed 0 bases, with 18 bases lying between them. The DNA of the CDR3 is TGTGCCAGCAGCACCAGTGGGACAAGTTATAGCAATCAGCCCCAGCATTTT. Residues: CASSTSGTSYSNQPQHF.

The chain employs TRBV4-1 and TRBJ2-7; TRBD1 matches 7 bases. The CDR3 spans 16 residues. After removal of 0 bases from V and 3 bases from J, the junction contained 8 bases not matched to a gene. Germline lookup yields CDR1 MGHRA and CDR2 YSYEKL. As DNA, the CDR3 is TGCGCCAGCAGCCAAGATCTCGCGACAGGGCACTACGAGCAGTACTTC. Its protein is CASSQDLATGHYEQYF.

The chain recombines TRBV28 with TRBJ1-5, with D possibly being TRBD1 (5 bases). V dropped 6 bases and J dropped 5 bases, with 11 bases sitting between them. This CDR3 region has 13 residues. CDR1 and CDR2 from the germline V gene are MDHEN and SYDVKM. DNA for the CDR3: TGTGCCAGCAGCCTGACAGCGGATCAGCCCCAGCATTTT. Translated, it gives CASSLTADQPQHF. Supplemented by reference TRBV28 and TRBJ1-5, the full variable domain reads DVKVTQSSRYLVKRTGEKVFLECVQDMDHENMFWYRQDPGLGLRLIYFSYDVKMKEKGDIPEGYSVSREKKERFSLILESASTNQTSMYLCASSLTADQPQHFGDGTRLSIL.

The chain combines TRBV19 with TRBJ2-7, with D possibly being TRBD1 or TRBD2 (5 bases each). The CDR3 runs 12 residues. The V end lost 1 base, the J end lost 6 bases, and 7 bases lay between the germline ends. The V gene's germline CDR1 is LNHDA and CDR2 SQIVND (reference sequence). The CDR3 coding sequence is TGTGCCAGTAGTATAGGGGGACCCGAGCAGTACTTC. Translation: CASSIGGPEQYF.

V usage is TRBV29-1 and J usage is TRBJ1-1; perhaps TRBD1 as D (5 bases). The CDR3 spans 12 residues. Germline-derived CDR1 and CDR2 are SQVTM and ANQGSEA. V was cut by 3 bases and J by 3 bases, with 8 bases left in between. The chain's CDR3 is CSVDLGDTEAFF. In DNA, the CDR3 is TGCAGCGTTGACCTGGGGGACACTGAAGCTTTCTTT.

This clonotype was counted a single time. The chain joins TRBV27 to TRBJ2-1; 7 bases agree with TRBD2. The germline V gene has CDR1 MNHEY and CDR2 SMNVEV (reference sequence). With V trimmed by 6 bases and J by 4 bases, 3 bases remained unmatched. The CDR3 covers 13 residues. This chain's CDR3 is CASRLADYNEQFF. The DNA of the CDR3 is TGTGCCAGCAGGCTAGCGGATTACAATGAGCAGTTCTTC.

The chain links TRBV27 to TRBJ2-1; D perhaps matches TRBD2 (5 bases). CDR1 is MNHEY and CDR2 is SMNVEV in the germline V gene (reference sequence). This CDR3 has 12 residues. V lost 6 bases and J 12 bases, leaving 15 bases between the germline ends. CDR3 protein: CASSQGLGSQFF. DNA of the CDR3: TGTGCCAGCAGCCAAGGACTGGGGTCGCAGTTCTTC.

This clonotype was seen once. J is TRBJ2-1 and V is TRBV27; possibly TRBD1 or TRBD2 for D (5 bases each). The CDR3 runs 15 residues. In germline, CDR1 is MNHEY, CDR2 SMNVEV (reference sequence). V was clipped by 5 bases and J by 9 bases, with 20 bases between them. The CDR3 nucleotides read TGTGCCAGCAGTCCTCGGGACGGGTCTACAAGTGAGCAGTTCTTC. It specifies CASSPRDGSTSEQFF.

This sequence joins TRBV7-6 and TRBJ2-1; TRBD2 might be the D (6 bases). CDR3 length equals 17 residues. V lost 2 bases, J lost 4 bases, and 18 bases lay in between. Looked up from germline, CDR1 is SGHVS and CDR2 is FNYEAQ. The CDR3 loop is CASSLRDGGINYNEQFF. The CDR3 DNA reads TGTGCCAGCAGCTTAAGAGACGGCGGGATTAATTACAATGAGCAGTTCTTC.

The chain combines TRBV20-1 with TRBJ2-1; 13 positions match TRBD2. Germline assignment: CDR1 DFQATT and CDR2 SNEGSKA (reference sequence). CDR3 length: 14 residues. V lost 5 bases to trimming and J lost 6 bases; unmatched junction nucleotides: 4. CDR3 region: CSAGTSGRANEQFF. CDR3 bases: TGCAGTGCTGGAACTAGCGGGAGGGCCAATGAGCAGTTCTTC.

The chain carries TRBV6-4 and TRBJ2-3; 10 bases map to TRBD2. Germline V gives CDR1 MRHNA, CDR2 SNTAGT. The J segment lost 4 bases and the V segment lost 2 bases, leaving 3 bases of the junction unmatched. The CDR3 is 15 residues long. CDR3 DNA sequence: TGTGCCAGCAGTGACACCAGCGGGGGGGCAGATACGCAGTATTTT. Its protein is CASSDTSGGADTQYF.

The rearrangement links TRBV19 to TRBJ2-4; the D gene could be TRBD1 or TRBD2 (6 bases each). The V end was cut by 3 bases, the J end by 0 bases, with 15 bases between. CDR1 and CDR2 from the germline V gene are LNHDA and SQIVND (reference sequence). The CDR3 is 17 amino acids. CDR3 in DNA: TGTGCCAGTAGTATGGGGGGCAGGTCCCTAGCCAAAAACATTCAGTACTTC. It specifies CASSMGGRSLAKNIQYF. Full variable domain (missing parts from reference TRBV19 and TRBJ2-4): DGGITQSPKYLFRKEGQNVTLSCEQNLNHDAMYWYRQDPGQGLRLIYYSQIVNDFQKGDIAEGYSVSREKKESFPLTVTSAQKNPTAFYLCASSMGGRSLAKNIQYFGAGTRLSVL.

The chain uses TRBV7-2 and TRBJ2-1; perhaps TRBD2 as D (6 bases). Trimming cost V 8 bases and J 4 bases, with 18 bases left between them. Germline CDR1 and CDR2: SGHTA and FQGNSA. The CDR3 has 15 residues. CDR3 DNA sequence: TGTGCCAGCCGATTGGGGGGATCTCTTTACAATGAGCAGTTCTTC. Amino acid sequence: CASRLGGSLYNEQFF.

The chain has TRBV25-1 and TRBJ2-2; possibly TRBD2 for D (6 bases). Trimming left V 4 bases short and J 3 bases short, with 27 bases between. The CDR3 extends over 20 amino acids. Germline V gene lookup returns CDR1 MGHDK and CDR2 SYGVNS. CDR3 bases: TGTGCCAGCAGTGCCGGGAGCTTCCCGGGAGCGAGCTCTTACACCGGGGAGCTGTTTTTT. This gives the protein CASSAGSFPGASSYTGELFF.

The chain carries TRBV18 and TRBJ2-7, with 10 bases fitting TRBD2. Losses at the gene ends were 4 bases for V and 3 bases for J; bases not matched to a gene: 6. The length of the CDR3 is 15 residues. The germline V gene encodes CDR1 KGHSH and CDR2 LQKENI. This CDR3 reads CASSHERLAGYEQYF. The CDR3 nucleotides read TGTGCCAGCTCACACGAACGACTAGCGGGCTACGAGCAGTACTTC.